What follows describes a single TCR beta chain. Which antigen it targets is not known. Per-base quality was not reported, and no clone a single base away is much larger than it. This entry belongs to a study of cytomegalovirus exposure and HLA in healthy donors (TCRdb year 2017). At the level of the whole study: An earlier analysis of more than 550 of the donors reported approximately 280 Gb of sequence data and around 110 million unique TCR beta sequences obtained from around 190 million T cells. All discovery cohort repertoires had been generated on a single sequencing platform. The number of donors typed differed by locus, with about 629-630 for A, B, C, DRB1 and DQB1, roughly 520 for DQA1, over 600 for DPA1, and around 430 for DPB1. Across under 500 genotyped donors of the cohort, an average of about 250,000 unique TCR beta nucleotide sequences per donor were sequenced, and roughly a sixth of those sequences were non-productive. Donor age, sex, ethnicity and CMV serostatus were collected together with the repertoire data. An early release covering approximately 600 HLA-typed donors comprised 250 to 350 gigabases of sequencing data and roughly 85 million unique TCR sequences. The genetic ancestry cluster associated with self-reported Caucasian donors included approximately 85% of the roughly 360 genotyped donors. A later analysis re-examined previously published TCR beta repertoires from over 500 donors and added high-resolution HLA genotyping to investigate patterns of TCR occurrence. Along with the roughly 670-subject first cohort, a separate validation cohort of over 90 different subjects was used. HLA typing covered class I and class II loci at four-digit resolution. A later genetic analysis used genome-wide SNP genotypes for about 60% of the 666 donors, treating that subset as a discovery cohort. The study profiled the T cell repertoires of under 850 subjects by immunosequencing and related them to cytomegalovirus serostatus. An earlier analysis of around 640 of the donors used high-throughput TCR beta sequencing to judge whether each TCR beta V gene segment behaved as functional or pseudogenic. The study aimed to test whether cataloging public T cell receptors could reveal signatures of past pathogen exposure. In the later analysis, no new phenotypic data were used to find candidate immune exposures; instead, reliance was placed on TCR beta sequences and their occurrence across donors. High-throughput TCR immunosequencing, statistical association of individual TCRs with disease status, and machine learning were combined to predict cytomegalovirus infection status. Roughly five DR-DQ haplotypes were handled as single units for association and clustering, since linkage in the cohort was strong. Broad study findings and their caveats: This cohort had only TCR beta chains sequenced, and the lack of alpha or paired-chain data limited which features could be detected. The presence/absence analyses assumed that sequencing depth was roughly uniform across donors, and that assumption may not be true. A later genetic analysis reported fewer N-insertions in productive TCRs among donors in an Asian-associated ancestry cluster than the roughly 690-donor mean. HLA typing was unavailable for some donors at each locus, so association tests used only the typed subset. The classifier was reported to diagnose cytomegalovirus status with high specificity and sensitivity in both the original and validation cohorts. A further reported finding was that TCR beta sequences accurately predicted the HLA-A and HLA-B alleles for most subjects in the first cohort. In a later analysis, several top co-occurrence clusters were reported to appear linked to parvovirus B19, influenza, CMV and Epstein-Barr virus. CMV serostatus was the only immune exposure information available for the cohort. In a later analysis, most CMV-associated TCR beta chains were found to appear HLA-restricted, with HLA associations seemingly driven largely by CMV exposure. Specific HLA alleles were associated with some 15,000 TCR beta sequences at a false discovery rate of 0.05 in a later analysis. In a later analysis, the rate of TCR association differed among HLA loci, with DRB1 alleles having the most associated TCRs and HLA-C alleles having the fewest. Because counts were too low, about 18 rarely observed V segments, including chromosome 9 orphons, were left out of the earlier analysis of a few hundred of the donors. The study gave a list of about 150 TCR beta chains associated with cytomegalovirus. When HLA alleles, especially DR and DQ, strongly co-occurred, TCR associations were difficult to assign to individual alleles. Across donors, most TCR sequences were observed very rarely, whereas some public TCRs were present in many individuals. In an earlier analysis of more than 450 of the donors, most TCR beta V segments were observed in productive rearrangements about 90% or about 30% of the time, broadly matching IMGT annotations. A cluster of highly shared sequence variants was judged likely to represent a technical artifact of the sequencing pipeline. According to the authors, the approach could potentially be generalized to other disease states and immunological phenotypes. Three of the identified cytomegalovirus-associated TCR beta chains were confirmed in vitro to be specific for cytomegalovirus antigens. A later analysis found that HLA-associated TCR beta chains were more clonally expanded and had lower generation probabilities than equally common non-associated chains. Linkage disequilibrium might explain the correlated functional status among segregating V segments, but an unknown experimental factor could not be ruled out. V-gene and J-gene trimming of TCR beta chains was associated with a missense DCLRE1C variant in a later genetic analysis, and the association was replicated in an independent cohort.

The library was made by the immunoSEQ multiplex PCR assay. For the multiplex PCR, a mixture combining 60 forward primers for TCR Vbeta segments and 13 reverse primers for TCR Jbeta segments was used. The CDR3 region of rearranged TCR beta genes was amplified from genomic DNA with a multiplex PCR assay. On the Illumina HiSeq System, the amplified TCR beta libraries were sequenced as 87-base-pair reads. The original pipeline was this. A later analysis counted some 80 million unique TCR beta chains across the 550 to 800 repertoires, and around 12 million of these chains were shared by at least two donors. Raw reads were error-corrected and collapsed into unique sequences with a nearest-neighbor algorithm that merged closely related sequences to remove PCR and sequencing errors. To assign V, D and J gene segments, CDR3 sequences were aligned to IMGT reference sequences. For a sequence to be retained, at least a six-nucleotide match to both a V gene segment and a J gene segment was required. A rearrangement counted as productive if the CDR3 had no stop codons and remained in frame with V and J, and every other rearrangement counted as non-productive. Following IMGT convention, CDR3 was defined as the stretch from the second conserved V-encoded cysteine up to the conserved J-encoded phenylalanine. The earlier analysis of about 500 of the donors excluded sequences that lacked an unambiguous match to a single V gene segment. An earlier analysis of over 450 of the donors classified V segments as functional when productive rearrangements were above 56.7% and as segregating when the standard deviation between donors was above 5%. To diagnose cytomegalovirus status from the catalog of TCR beta chain sequences, a statistical classification framework was built. In a later analysis, V and J genes were assigned by comparing TCR nucleotide sequences against IMGT/GENE-DB human TR gene sequences. A later analysis assigned CDR3 sequences and most-parsimonious VDJ recombination scenarios with the TCRdist pipeline. A later analysis defined each TCR beta chain by its CDR3 amino acid sequence plus V-gene family, and excluded reads lacking a unique V-gene family. As a way to deal with suspected cross-contamination and a sequencing artifact, a later analysis dropped over 550 nucleotide sequences that were highly shared and had low generation probability. In a later analysis, a clonal expansion index for each public chain was calculated from normalized within-repertoire ranks of inferred template counts. Generation probabilities in a later analysis came from a VDJ recombination model fitted to out-of-frame rearrangements, and those results were checked against IGoR. Hypergeometric tests were used in a later analysis to score TCR-TCR, TCR-HLA and TCR-CMV co-occurrence, with a repertoire-size bias correction applied to the TCR pairs. In a later analysis, false discovery rates were estimated by permuting HLA or CMV assignments 20 times. In a later analysis, co-occurring TCRs were grouped with DBSCAN, and TCRdist sequence similarity was added when clustering was performed within HLA-allele-positive subsets. Repertoires with fewer than 30,000 or more than 120,000 public chains were left out of co-occurrence clustering, as were about 5 repertoires with anomalous nucleotide sharing. Not all clones reach the TCRdb copy of this immuneACCESS table, which keeps in-frame sequences only. Checked studies attribute under half of the gap to unresolved V genes and leave the rest unexplained. That table is the source of V, J and clone size, and D and trimming were worked out from the DNA. The table for this sample lists 90,000 to 110,000 clones; 78% of them were counted only once. The ten largest clonotypes hold 5.6% of the sample.

The cohort consisted of 600 to 750 healthy bone marrow donors. At the time of sampling, every cohort member was nominally healthy, though immune exposures that went unrecorded were likely present. The donor was CMV seronegative and was included in the group of over 300 seronegative cohort members. Each donor provided a peripheral blood sample, and peripheral blood mononuclear cells were used for TCR beta sequencing. The Qiagen DNeasy Blood Extraction Kit was used to extract genomic DNA from the blood cell samples. Specimen: PBMCs. This TCR was sampled from a male donor in good health and CMV-seronegative.

For the CDR3, the sequence is CASKGGRQGGNTGELFF. DNA sequence: TGTGCCAGCAAAGGGGGCCGACAGGGGGGGAACACCGGGGAGCTGTTTTTT. The chain is made from TRBV28 and TRBJ2-2; 9 junctional bases match TRBD1. The V end gives up 7 bases and the J end 1 base, leaving 10 bases in the junction not matched to a gene. The cysteine opens and the phenylalanine closes a CDR3 of 17 amino acids. The only DNA kept is the CDR3, 51 bases in frame from the first base. CDR1 MDHEN and CDR2 SYDVKM were looked up in the germline V gene.